This entry lists 18 T cell receptor beta chains sequenced from one sample in a study of cytomegalovirus exposure and HLA in healthy donors (dated by TCRdb to about 2017). Libraries were built with the immunoSEQ multiplex PCR assay. For the multiplex PCR, a mixture combining 60 forward primers for TCR Vbeta segments and 13 reverse primers for TCR Jbeta segments was used. TCRdb stores this immuneACCESS table with in-frame sequences only. Part of the clones is absent; in the studies checked, under half of the shortfall reflects unresolved V genes, and no reason is known for the rest. This specimen's table enumerates roughly 84,000 clones. The ten biggest clones cover about 0.5% of the sample. Specimen: PBMCs. These receptors all come from a man aged 45-65 years in good health and CMV-seronegative.

The gene calls are TRBV5-1 and TRBJ2-3; TRBD2 matches 13 bases. This CDR3 region has 20 residues. Per the germline V gene, CDR1 is SGHRS and CDR2 is YFSETQ. The V segment lost 4 bases and the J segment 0 bases; nucleotides outside the gene matches: 14. The CDR3 is CASSQRLAGGTLASTDTQYF. The CDR3 DNA reads as TGCGCCAGCAGCCAGAGACTAGCGGGGGGTACACTGGCTAGCACAGATACGCAGTATTTT. The entire variable domain, with the rest obtained from reference TRBV5-1 and TRBJ2-3, is as follows: KAGVTQTPRYLIKTRGQQVTLSCSPISGHRSVSWYQQTPGQGLQFLFEYFSETQRNKGNFPGRFSGRQFSNSRSEMNVSTLELGDSALYLCASSQRLAGGTLASTDTQYFGPGTRLTVL.

The chain has TRBV4-3 and TRBJ2-2, with TRBD1 identical over 8 bases. The CDR3 sequence is 15 residues long. Per germline, CDR1 LGHNA and CDR2 YSLEER. V was pared by 6 bases and J by 0 bases, with 3 bases of the junction left unmatched. This CDR3 reads CASSEDRANTGELFF. In DNA form, the CDR3 reads TGCGCCAGCAGTGAGGACAGGGCGAACACCGGGGAGCTGTTTTTT.

V gene TRBV18 combines with J gene TRBJ1-2; no clear D gene. The CDR3 length is 15 residues. The V gene's germline CDR1 is KGHSH and CDR2 LQKENI. V gave up 2 bases and J gave up 3 bases, with 13 bases separating them. CDR3 sequence reads: CASSPNSLTHYGYTF. CDR3 nucleotides: TGTGCCAGCTCACCAAACAGTCTTACCCACTATGGCTACACCTTC.

The chain combines TRBV28 with TRBJ1-2, with D maybe TRBD1 (5 bases). The CDR3 runs to 15 residues. Germline CDR1 and CDR2: MDHEN and SYDVKM. Trimming cost V 5 bases and J 2 bases, with 15 bases left between them. The DNA for the CDR3 is TGTGCCAGCAGTCGTCGCATTACAGGCAACTATGGCTACACCTTC. Amino acids: CASSRRITGNYGYTF.

V usage is TRBV28 and J usage is TRBJ2-7, with TRBD1 identical over 7 bases. CDR1 MDHEN and CDR2 SYDVKM come from the germline V gene. The CDR3 consists of 15 residues. Trimming removed 5 bases from V and 2 bases from J; junction bases left unmatched: 9. As DNA, the CDR3 is TGTGCCAGCAGTATGAAGACAGGGTGGACCTACGAGCAGTACTTC. It is translated as CASSMKTGWTYEQYF.

The chain has TRBV5-4 and TRBJ2-7; tentatively, D is TRBD1 (8 bases). Trimming shortened V by 4 bases and J by 3 bases, and 20 bases separated the two germline ends. Germline CDR1 SGHNT, CDR2 YYREEE (reference sequence). CDR3 size: 16 residues. CDR3 region: CASSQTGGGAHYEQYF. CDR3 coding DNA: TGTGCCAGCAGCCAAACAGGGGGGGGAGCCCACTACGAGCAGTACTTC.

The chain links TRBV2 to TRBJ2-3; tentative D call: TRBD1 (6 bases). The CDR3 sequence is 16 residues long. The germline V gene has CDR1 SNHLY and CDR2 FYNNEI. CDR3 loop: CVTGSFDRSSTDTQYF. CDR3 DNA: TGTGTTACAGGGTCGTTTGACAGGTCTAGCACAGATACGCAGTATTTT.

As to this clone: Compared with germline, one end of the junction differs, possibly owing to a read error. V usage is TRBV6-1 and J usage is TRBJ2-2; TRBD1 is a possible D gene (7 bases). CDR3 length: 15 residues. Looked up from germline, CDR1 is MNHNS and CDR2 is SASEGT. CDR3 region: CASTEQTGRTGELFF. CDR3 DNA: TGTGCCAGCACTGAACAGACAGGGAGGACCGGGGAGCTGTTTTTT.

This chain links TRBV28 with TRBJ1-2; possible D gene TRBD1, 5 bases. The CDR3 totals 12 residues. Germline CDR1 reads MDHEN; CDR2 reads SYDVKM. V was shortened by 7 bases and J by 5 bases, with 11 bases between the two germline ends. The CDR3 bases are TGTGCCAGCACCCGGGACTTTTATGGCTACACCTTC. Encoded protein: CASTRDFYGYTF.

The chain uses TRBV19 and TRBJ1-5; D ambiguous. The CDR3 has 13 amino acids. Deletions cut 3 bases from V and 5 bases from J, with 8 bases between. Germline V gene data show CDR1 as LNHDA and CDR2 as SQIVND (reference sequence). The CDR3 DNA follows: TGTGCCAGTAGTATTGTGAGCGATCAGCCCCAGCATTTT. Translating it yields CASSIVSDQPQHF.

The chain recombines TRBV9 with TRBJ1-2; tentatively, D is TRBD1 (5 bases). V was shortened by 0 bases and J by 6 bases, with 6 bases between the two germline ends. This CDR3 has 12 residues. Germline lookup yields CDR1 SGDLS and CDR2 YYNGEE. CDR3 residues: CASSVARDGYTF. In nucleotides, the CDR3 is TGTGCCAGCAGCGTAGCCAGGGATGGCTACACCTTC.

This chain links TRBV29-1 with TRBJ2-3; TRBD1 matches 11 bases. V was pared by 7 bases and J by 3 bases, with 6 bases of the junction left unmatched. Germline assignment: CDR1 SQVTM and CDR2 ANQGSEA. The CDR3 has 14 amino acids. CDR3 DNA: TGCAGCGGGGACGGGACAGGGGGAACAGATACGCAGTATTTT. Translated, it gives CSGDGTGGTDTQYF.

This chain links TRBV10-3 with TRBJ1-2, with D maybe TRBD1 (6 bases). This CDR3 has 15 residues. Trimming pared 4 bases from V and 0 bases from J, leaving 12 bases between. Germline CDR1 is ENHRY and CDR2 is SYGVKD. The CDR3 sequence: CAISGRDTANYGYTF. CDR3 DNA sequence: TGTGCCATCAGTGGACGGGACACAGCTAACTATGGCTACACCTTC.

The J gene is TRBJ2-2, the V gene TRBV6-4, with no clear D. The CDR3 runs to 14 residues. The germline CDR1 and CDR2 sequences are MRHNA and SNTAGT. The V end was cut by 5 bases, the J end by 2 bases, with 9 bases between. The CDR3 loop reads CASSRQENTGELFF. The CDR3 DNA reads TGTGCCAGCAGTCGGCAGGAAAACACCGGGGAGCTGTTTTTT.

The CDR3 nucleotides read TGTGCCAGCAGCGTCGCAGCGGGGGGTCTCTACGAGCAGTACTTC. Translating it yields CASSVAAGGLYEQYF. The chain has TRBV11-1 and TRBJ2-7; 9 bases are shared with TRBD2. This CDR3 has 15 residues. Germline CDR1 and CDR2: SGHAT and FQDESV (reference sequence). V shed 5 bases, J shed 3 bases, and the junction held 8 bases outside the gene matches.

The rearrangement links TRBV11-1 to TRBJ1-2; D is ambiguous. The CDR3 extends over 15 amino acids. Germline V gene lookup returns CDR1 SGHAT and CDR2 FQDESV (reference sequence). V was pared by 2 bases and J by 3 bases, with 13 bases between. The CDR3 nucleotides read TGTGCCAGCAGCTTAAGTCGGTCTGGAGACTATGGCTACACCTTC. Translated: CASSLSRSGDYGYTF.

The chain carries TRBV6-6 and TRBJ1-4; 7 bases are shared with TRBD1. Germline assignment: CDR1 MNHNY and CDR2 SVGAGI (reference sequence). V gave up 8 bases and J gave up 4 bases; unmatched junction bases: 7. The CDR3 has 14 residues. The CDR3 DNA reads as TGTGCCAGCCGAATACAGGGGTTTAATGAAAAACTGTTTTTT. It codes for CASRIQGFNEKLFF.

J is TRBJ2-3 and V is TRBV9; D might be TRBD1 (6 bases). The CDR3 has 15 amino acids. The germline gives CDR1 SGDLS, CDR2 YYNGEE. V was pared by 0 bases and J by 4 bases, with 12 bases between. The CDR3 is CASSVEVTGPDTQYF. The CDR3 nucleotides are TGTGCCAGCAGCGTAGAGGTGACAGGTCCAGATACGCAGTATTTT.